This TCR beta chain was identified in a study of blood T cell repertoires in COVID-19. Study details: Material from acute and convalescent COVID-19 was sourced from the United States, Italy and Spain. T cells, B-cell-depleted T cells, or PBMCs provided the cDNA or gDNA that served as material.

In the source study's methods: Amplification of reference gene primers provided the estimated nucleated cell counts. Data came from immunoSEQ multiplex PCR; TCRdb stores just in-frame clones and leaves some out. V and J calls plus clone size are reproduced from that table; the DNA served to infer D and trimming. Here the sample spans around 100,000 clones, 84% being singletons. Sequenced material: peripheral blood. This sequence was found in a man aged 55 to 70 with acute or convalescent COVID-19.

This CDR3 reads CASTNLRRELAGYTF. In nucleotides, the CDR3 is TGTGCCAGCACCAACTTACGTCGGGAGCTGGCTGGCTACACCTTC. The chain couples TRBV6-5 to TRBJ1-2; D unclear. Germline lookup yields CDR1 MNHEY and CDR2 SVGAGI. This CDR3 region has 15 residues. The V and J ends lost 7 bases and 7 bases respectively, with 22 bases between them.